A single sample gave rise to the 18 T cell receptor beta chains below, sequenced in a study of blood T cell repertoires in COVID-19. Using immunoSEQ multiplex PCR, the repertoire was profiled, and TCRdb retains in-frame clones only, with some absent. This sample has some 340,000 clones, with 85% to 95% found just once. The sample taken for sequencing was PBMCs or T cells enriched from blood (not recorded which). Source of these receptors: a woman in her twenties or thirties who had been exposed to COVID-19.

A single count supports this clone. The J gene is TRBJ1-6, the V gene TRBV3-1 (or the pseudogene TRBV3-2); TRBD1 matches at 8 bases. Germline CDR1 LGHDT, CDR2 YNNKEL (reference sequence). The V and J ends lost 3 bases and 6 bases, in that order; junction bases with no gene match: 7. This CDR3 is built from 16 residues. The DNA of the CDR3 is TGTGCCAGCAGCCAGACAGGGGATTCGCGTAATTCACCCCTCCACTTT. Translating gives CASSQTGDSRNSPLHF.

This chain joins TRBV5-4 and TRBJ2-7, with D possibly being TRBD2 (5 bases). Trimming took 2 bases from V and 6 from J, leaving 9 bases between them. Germline V gives CDR1 SGHNT, CDR2 YYREEE (reference sequence). The CDR3 covers 12 residues. The CDR3: CASSFYEGEQYF. Here the CDR3 DNA reads TGTGCCAGCAGCTTTTACGAGGGCGAGCAGTACTTC.

The chain is built from TRBV11-3 and TRBJ1-1; possible D gene TRBD1, 6 bases. The CDR3 consists of 15 residues. The V gene lost 1 base and the J gene lost 4 bases, with 13 bases spanning the gap. The germline gives CDR1 SGHNT, CDR2 YENEEA. CDR3 bases: TGTGCCAGCAGCTTAGGCCCTAGAGGGGGCACTGAAGCTTTCTTT. Translating gives CASSLGPRGGTEAFF.

The CDR3 sequence: CASKAGLNTEAFF. CDR3 nucleotides: TGTGCCAGTAAGGCAGGCCTGAACACTGAAGCTTTCTTT. The chain links TRBV19 to TRBJ1-1; D unresolved. The CDR3 has 13 amino acids. Germline V CDR1 and CDR2: LNHDA, SQIVND (reference sequence). V lost 7 bases, J lost 0 bases, and 9 bases lay in between.

V usage is TRBV7-9 and J usage is TRBJ1-4; no clear D. The germline V gene has CDR1 SEHNR and CDR2 FQNEAQ (reference sequence). The CDR3 consists of 14 residues. The V gene lost 0 bases and the J gene lost 5 bases, with 7 bases spanning the gap. Here the CDR3 reads CASSLAVLNEKLFF. In DNA, the CDR3 is TGTGCCAGCAGCTTAGCGGTACTAAATGAAAAACTGTTTTTT.

This clone has just a few counts. Written as DNA, the CDR3 is TGTGCCAGCAGCGGACTAGCGGGGATAGCTAGCACAGATACGCAGTATTTT. As protein: CASSGLAGIASTDTQYF. The V call is TRBV2, the J call TRBJ2-3; TRBD2 agrees at 12 bases. CDR1 and CDR2 from the germline V gene are SNHLY and FYNNEI. The CDR3 is 17 amino acids. J gave up 0 bases and V 6 bases, and 7 bases lay outside the gene matches.

This chain links TRBV5-1 with TRBJ2-2; a weak D match, TRBD2 (5 bases). CDR1 and CDR2 (germline): SGHRS, YFSETQ. This CDR3 is built from 14 residues. V lost 4 bases and J lost 3, with 10 bases in between. The DNA for the CDR3 is TGCGCCAGCAGCCCCGGGGTCGACACCGGGGAGCTGTTTTTT. It encodes CASSPGVDTGELFF.

This clone was counted once. The chain uses TRBV5-6 and TRBJ1-2, with D possibly being TRBD1 (5 bases). Germline CDR1 SGHDT, CDR2 YYEEEE. Trimming took off 6 bases at V and 8 bases at J, with 26 bases between the two ends. CDR3 length: 16 residues. DNA of the CDR3: TGTGCCAGCACCACAACGAGGTGGCAGGGATTTTACGGCTACACCTTC. Its protein product is CASTTTRWQGFYGYTF.

This CDR3 is CASSGVSGDTGELFF. CDR3 in DNA: TGTGCCAGCAGTGGAGTTAGCGGGGACACCGGGGAGCTGTTTTTT. V usage is TRBV2 and J usage is TRBJ2-2; the match to TRBD2 covers 8 bases. Per the germline V gene, CDR1 is SNHLY and CDR2 is FYNNEI. The CDR3 is made up of 15 amino acids. Trimming cost V 4 bases and J 3 bases; bases outside gene matches: 4.

This sequence joins TRBV4-1 and TRBJ1-2, with a tentative D call TRBD1 (6 bases). This CDR3 contains 18 residues. The V gene lost 4 bases and the J gene lost 1 base, with 22 bases spanning the gap. Germline assignment: CDR1 MGHRA and CDR2 YSYEKL. The CDR3 region has the DNA TGCGCCAGCAGCCCCTTTAAGTCAGGACAGAGGTTTAACTATGGCTACACCTTC. Its translation is CASSPFKSGQRFNYGYTF.

This clone was observed a few times. This chain uses TRBV6-5 with TRBJ1-1; unclear D gene. The CDR3 is made up of 16 amino acids. Trimming took 4 bases from V and 0 from J, leaving 15 bases between them. Per the germline V gene, CDR1 is MNHEY and CDR2 is SVGAGI. The CDR3 sequence is CASSSGRSGVNTEAFF. CDR3 nucleotides: TGTGCCAGCAGTTCAGGTCGGTCAGGTGTGAACACTGAAGCTTTCTTT.

This chain uses TRBV21-1 with TRBJ1-3. TRBV21-1 is a listed pseudogene. This CDR3 is built from 20 residues. The chain's CDR3 is CASSKWYLAWGGVRIDTIYF. In DNA form, the CDR3 reads TGTGCCAGCAGCAAATGGTACCTTGCGTGGGGAGGGGTTCGTATAGACACCATATATTTT.

The J gene is TRBJ1-6, the V gene TRBV4-1; D remains ambiguous. The CDR3 has 17 amino acids. Germline V gene lookup returns CDR1 MGHRA and CDR2 YSYEKL. Trimming removed 1 base from V and 8 bases from J, with 18 bases in between. The CDR3 reads CASSQAREGRRDSPLHF. CDR3 DNA: TGCGCCAGCAGCCAAGCGAGGGAGGGCCGTAGGGATTCACCCCTCCACTTT.

The sample holds one count of this clone. J is TRBJ1-2 and V is TRBV4-1, with D perhaps matching TRBD1 (5 bases). CDR1 is MGHRA, CDR2 YSYEKL, per germline. V lost 4 bases, J lost 7 bases, and 13 bases lay in between. The length of the CDR3 is 13 residues. For the CDR3, the DNA is TGCGCCAGCAGCCCCCAGGGCGCAGGTGGCTACACCTTC. Its protein product is CASSPQGAGGYTF.

The V call is TRBV7-6, the J call TRBJ2-2; 7 bases map to TRBD1. V was pared by 5 bases and J by 10 bases, with 13 bases of the junction left unmatched. This CDR3 is 15 amino acids long. Germline V CDR1 and CDR2: SGHVS, FNYEAQ. The CDR3 is CASSARQGTMLELFF. The CDR3 coding sequence is TGTGCCAGCAGCGCGCGACAGGGTACAATGTTGGAGCTGTTTTTT.

In this sample, this clone turned up once. This chain connects TRBV12-1 to TRBJ2-1; TRBD2 is taken as the D call from the table, unchecked against the DNA. TRBV12-1 is a pseudogene locus. The CDR3 extends over 15 amino acids. In DNA form, the CDR3 reads TGTGCCAGCAGCCCAACACGGGGGGCAGACAATGAGCAGTTCTTC. This sequence encodes CASSPTRGADNEQFF.

This rearrangement joins TRBV7-2 to TRBJ2-2, with a weak D call TRBD1 (6 bases). CDR1 and CDR2 (germline): SGHTA, FQGNSA. Trimming pared 4 bases from V and 0 bases from J, leaving 9 bases between. CDR3 length: 15 amino acids. The CDR3 DNA reads TGTGCCAGCAGCTCAAACAGGGCGAACACCGGGGAGCTGTTTTTT. Its translation: CASSSNRANTGELFF.

The rearrangement uses TRBV19 and TRBJ1-2, with a weak D call TRBD1 (6 bases). The CDR3 extends over 13 amino acids. Trimming took 8 bases from V and 2 from J, leaving 12 bases between them. Germline-derived CDR1 and CDR2 are LNHDA and SQIVND (reference sequence). For the CDR3, the DNA is TGTGCCAGTGGCGAGGACAGCAACTATGGCTACACCTTC. Its protein is CASGEDSNYGYTF. Filled out from reference TRBV19 and TRBJ1-2, the complete variable domain reads DGGITQSPKYLFRKEGQNVTLSCEQNLNHDAMYWYRQDPGQGLRLIYYSQIVNDFQKGDIAEGYSVSREKKESFPLTVTSAQKNPTAFYLCASGEDSNYGYTFGSGTRLTVV.